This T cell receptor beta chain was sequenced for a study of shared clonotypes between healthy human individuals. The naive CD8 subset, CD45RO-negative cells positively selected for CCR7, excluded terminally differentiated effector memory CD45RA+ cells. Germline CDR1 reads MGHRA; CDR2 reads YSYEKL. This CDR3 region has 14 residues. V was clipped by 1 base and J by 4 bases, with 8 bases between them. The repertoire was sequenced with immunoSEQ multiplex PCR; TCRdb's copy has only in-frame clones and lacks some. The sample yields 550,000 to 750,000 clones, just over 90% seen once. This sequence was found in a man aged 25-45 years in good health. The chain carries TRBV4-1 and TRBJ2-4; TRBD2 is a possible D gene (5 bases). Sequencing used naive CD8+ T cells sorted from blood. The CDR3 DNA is TGCGCCAGCAGCCAAGTAGAGGGAAAAAACATTCAGTACTTC. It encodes CASSQVEGKNIQYF.